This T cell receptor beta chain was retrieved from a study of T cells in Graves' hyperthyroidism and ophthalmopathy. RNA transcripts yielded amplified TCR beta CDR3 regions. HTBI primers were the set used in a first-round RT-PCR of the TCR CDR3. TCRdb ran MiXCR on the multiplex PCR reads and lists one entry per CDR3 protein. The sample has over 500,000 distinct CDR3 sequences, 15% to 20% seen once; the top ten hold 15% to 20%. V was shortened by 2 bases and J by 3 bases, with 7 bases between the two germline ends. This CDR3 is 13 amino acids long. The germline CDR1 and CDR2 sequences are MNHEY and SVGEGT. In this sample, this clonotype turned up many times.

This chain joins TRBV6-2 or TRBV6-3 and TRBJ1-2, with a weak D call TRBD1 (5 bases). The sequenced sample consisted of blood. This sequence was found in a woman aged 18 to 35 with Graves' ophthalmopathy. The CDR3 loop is CASSYGADYGYTF. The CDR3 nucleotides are TGTGCCAGCAGTTACGGGGCCGACTATGGCTACACCTTC.